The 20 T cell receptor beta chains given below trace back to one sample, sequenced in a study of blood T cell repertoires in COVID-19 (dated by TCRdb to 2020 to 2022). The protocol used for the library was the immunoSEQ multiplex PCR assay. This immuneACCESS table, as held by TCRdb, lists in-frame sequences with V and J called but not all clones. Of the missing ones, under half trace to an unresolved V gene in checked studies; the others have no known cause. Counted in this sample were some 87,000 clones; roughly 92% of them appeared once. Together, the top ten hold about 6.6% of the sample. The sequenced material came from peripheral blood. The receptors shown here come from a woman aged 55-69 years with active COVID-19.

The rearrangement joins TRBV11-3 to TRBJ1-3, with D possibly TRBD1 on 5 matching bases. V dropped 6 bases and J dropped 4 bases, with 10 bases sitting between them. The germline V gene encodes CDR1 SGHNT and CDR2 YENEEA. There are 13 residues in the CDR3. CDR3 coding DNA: TGTGCCAGCAGAGGGGCCGGCGGAAACACCATATATTTT. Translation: CASRGAGGNTIYF.

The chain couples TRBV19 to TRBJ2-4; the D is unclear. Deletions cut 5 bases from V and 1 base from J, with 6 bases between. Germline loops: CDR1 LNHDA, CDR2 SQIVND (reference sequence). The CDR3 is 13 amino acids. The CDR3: CASSSVAKNIQYF. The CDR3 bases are TGTGCCAGTAGTTCCGTGGCCAAAAACATTCAGTACTTC.

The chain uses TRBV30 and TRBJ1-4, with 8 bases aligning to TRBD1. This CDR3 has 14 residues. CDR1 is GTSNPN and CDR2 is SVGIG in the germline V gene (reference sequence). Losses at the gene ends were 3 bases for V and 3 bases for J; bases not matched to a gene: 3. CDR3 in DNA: TGTGCCTGGAGATTACAGGGGGCTAATGAAAAACTGTTTTTT. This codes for CAWRLQGANEKLFF.

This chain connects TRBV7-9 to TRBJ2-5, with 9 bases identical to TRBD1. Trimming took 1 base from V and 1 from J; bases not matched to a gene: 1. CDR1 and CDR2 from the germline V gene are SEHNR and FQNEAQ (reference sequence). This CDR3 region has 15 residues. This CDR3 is CASSLGDRAQETQYF. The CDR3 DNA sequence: TGTGCCAGCAGCTTAGGGGACAGGGCCCAAGAGACCCAGTACTTC.

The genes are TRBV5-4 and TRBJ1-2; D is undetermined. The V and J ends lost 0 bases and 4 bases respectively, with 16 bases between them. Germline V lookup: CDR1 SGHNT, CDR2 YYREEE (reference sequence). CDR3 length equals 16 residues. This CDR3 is CASSLAAATRGYGYTF. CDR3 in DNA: TGTGCCAGCAGCTTGGCAGCGGCAACCCGGGGCTATGGCTACACCTTC. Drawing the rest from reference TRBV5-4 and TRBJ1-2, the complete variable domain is ETGVTQSPTHLIKTRGQQVTLRCSSQSGHNTVSWYQQALGQGPQFIFQYYREEENGRGNFPPRFSGLQFPNYSSELNVNALELDDSALYLCASSLAAATRGYGYTFGSGTRLTVV.

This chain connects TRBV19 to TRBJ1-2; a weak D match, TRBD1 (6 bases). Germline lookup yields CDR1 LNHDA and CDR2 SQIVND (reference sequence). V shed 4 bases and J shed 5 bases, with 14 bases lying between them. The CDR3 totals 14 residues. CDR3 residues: CASSSGQTRYGYTF. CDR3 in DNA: TGTGCCAGTAGTAGTGGACAGACCAGATATGGCTACACCTTC. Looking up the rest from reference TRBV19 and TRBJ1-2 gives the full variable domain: DGGITQSPKYLFRKEGQNVTLSCEQNLNHDAMYWYRQDPGQGLRLIYYSQIVNDFQKGDIAEGYSVSREKKESFPLTVTSAQKNPTAFYLCASSSGQTRYGYTFGSGTRLTVV.

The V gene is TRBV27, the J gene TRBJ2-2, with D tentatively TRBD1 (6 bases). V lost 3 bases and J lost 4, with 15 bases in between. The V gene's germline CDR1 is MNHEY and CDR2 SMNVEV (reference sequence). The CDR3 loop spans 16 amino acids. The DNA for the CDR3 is TGTGCCAGCAGTTTGGCCGGGACACCTTTCACCGGGGAGCTGTTTTTT. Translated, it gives CASSLAGTPFTGELFF.

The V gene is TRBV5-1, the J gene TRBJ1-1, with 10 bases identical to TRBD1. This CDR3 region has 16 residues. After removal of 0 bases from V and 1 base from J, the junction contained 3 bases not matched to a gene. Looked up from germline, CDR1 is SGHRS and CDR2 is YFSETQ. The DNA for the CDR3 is TGCGCCAGCAGCTTGGGGGACAGGGGAGGGAACACTGAAGCTTTCTTT. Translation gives CASSLGDRGGNTEAFF.

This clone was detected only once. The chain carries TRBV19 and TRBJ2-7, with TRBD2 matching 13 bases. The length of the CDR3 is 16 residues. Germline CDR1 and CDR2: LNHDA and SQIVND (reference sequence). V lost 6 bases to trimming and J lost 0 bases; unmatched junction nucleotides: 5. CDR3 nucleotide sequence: TGTGCCAGTAGCCGTGGACTAGCGGGAGTCTCCTACGAGCAGTACTTC. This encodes CASSRGLAGVSYEQYF. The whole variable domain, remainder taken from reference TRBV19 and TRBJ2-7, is DGGITQSPKYLFRKEGQNVTLSCEQNLNHDAMYWYRQDPGQGLRLIYYSQIVNDFQKGDIAEGYSVSREKKESFPLTVTSAQKNPTAFYLCASSRGLAGVSYEQYFGPGTRLTVT.

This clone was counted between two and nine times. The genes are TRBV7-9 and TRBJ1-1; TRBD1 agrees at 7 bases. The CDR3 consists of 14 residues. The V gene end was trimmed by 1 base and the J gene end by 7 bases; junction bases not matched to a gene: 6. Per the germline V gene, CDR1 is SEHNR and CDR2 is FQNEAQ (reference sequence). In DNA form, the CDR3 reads TGTGCCAGCAGCTTAGGAGGGACAGACAGTGAAGCTTTCTTT. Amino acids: CASSLGGTDSEAFF.

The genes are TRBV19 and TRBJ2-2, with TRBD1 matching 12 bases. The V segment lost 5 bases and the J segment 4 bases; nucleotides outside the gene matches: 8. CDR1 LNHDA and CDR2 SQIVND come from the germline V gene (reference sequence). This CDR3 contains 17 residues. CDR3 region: CASSSRDRGQPTGELFF. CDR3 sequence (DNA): TGTGCCAGTAGTTCCCGGGACAGGGGGCAGCCCACCGGGGAGCTGTTTTTT.

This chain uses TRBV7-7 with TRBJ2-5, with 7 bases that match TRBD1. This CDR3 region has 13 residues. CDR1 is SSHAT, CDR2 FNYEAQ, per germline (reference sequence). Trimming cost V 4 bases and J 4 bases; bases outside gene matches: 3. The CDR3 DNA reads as TGTGCCAGCAGCTCGAGGGGGCGAGAGACCCAGTACTTC. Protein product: CASSSRGRETQYF.

The DNA of the CDR3 is TGCAGCCCTAGCGGGACGGGGGACCAGTACTTC. It codes for CSPSGTGDQYF. This chain connects TRBV20-1 to TRBJ2-5; 9 bases map to TRBD2. The V gene's germline CDR1 is DFQATT and CDR2 SNEGSKA (reference sequence). The CDR3 runs 11 residues.

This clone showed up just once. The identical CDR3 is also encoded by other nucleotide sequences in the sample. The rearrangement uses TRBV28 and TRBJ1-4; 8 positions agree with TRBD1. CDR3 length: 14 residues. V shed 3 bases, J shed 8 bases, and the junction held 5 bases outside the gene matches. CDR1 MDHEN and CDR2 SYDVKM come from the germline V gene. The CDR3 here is CASSFDRGREKLFF. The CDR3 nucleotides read TGTGCCAGCAGTTTTGACAGGGGTAGAGAAAAACTGTTTTTT.

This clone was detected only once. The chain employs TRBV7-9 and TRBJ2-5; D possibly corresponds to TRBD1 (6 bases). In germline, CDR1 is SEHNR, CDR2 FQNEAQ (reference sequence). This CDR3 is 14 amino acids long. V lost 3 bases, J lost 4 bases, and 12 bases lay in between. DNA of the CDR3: TGTGCCAGCAGCTTGTCGGCAGGGGCAGAGACCCAGTACTTC. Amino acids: CASSLSAGAETQYF.

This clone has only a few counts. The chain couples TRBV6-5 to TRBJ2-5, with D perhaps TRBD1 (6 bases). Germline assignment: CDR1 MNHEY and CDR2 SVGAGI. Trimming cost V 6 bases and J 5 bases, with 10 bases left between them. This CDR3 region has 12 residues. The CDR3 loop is CASSLQGETQYF. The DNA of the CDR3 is TGTGCCAGCAGCCTCCAGGGGGAGACCCAGTACTTC.

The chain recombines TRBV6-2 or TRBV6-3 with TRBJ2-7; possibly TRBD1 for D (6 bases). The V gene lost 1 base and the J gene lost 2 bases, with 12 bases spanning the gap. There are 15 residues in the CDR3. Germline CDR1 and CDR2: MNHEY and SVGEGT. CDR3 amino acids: CASSYYEDSTYEQYF. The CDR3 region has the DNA TGTGCCAGCAGTTACTATGAGGACAGCACCTACGAGCAGTACTTC.

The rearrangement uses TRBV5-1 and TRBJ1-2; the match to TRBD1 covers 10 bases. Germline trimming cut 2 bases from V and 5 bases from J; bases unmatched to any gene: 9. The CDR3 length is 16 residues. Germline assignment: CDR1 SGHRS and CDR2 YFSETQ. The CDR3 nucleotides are TGCGCCAGCAGCTTCGCTCCCGGGACAGGGGATTATGGCTACACCTTC. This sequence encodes CASSFAPGTGDYGYTF.

The CDR3, as DNA: TGTGCCAGCACCTACTCACAGGGGGCAACTGAAGCTTTCTTT. Translation gives CASTYSQGATEAFF. This chain connects TRBV2 to TRBJ1-1, with 9 bases lining up with TRBD1. The CDR3 consists of 14 residues. V trimming: 7 bases; J trimming: 5 bases; junction bases outside the gene matches: 8. Germline loops: CDR1 SNHLY, CDR2 FYNNEI.

The CDR3 protein is CASSQGGQARTGELFF. The CDR3 DNA is TGCGCCAGCAGCCAAGGGGGACAGGCCCGCACCGGGGAGCTGTTTTTT. The genes are TRBV4-1 and TRBJ2-2; 8 nucleotides agree with TRBD1. The germline CDR1 and CDR2 sequences are MGHRA and YSYEKL. The J segment lost 4 bases and the V segment lost 1 base, leaving 5 bases of the junction unmatched. The length of the CDR3 is 16 residues.